This is a list of T cell receptor beta chains from one sample in a study of a mutant IDH1 vaccine in newly diagnosed glioma. The data were produced by immunoSEQ multiplex PCR, yet TCRdb's version contains in-frame clones alone and is incomplete. The sample has about 25,000 clones, 93% seen once. Sample: PBMCs, taken from a glioma patient treated with radiotherapy, temozolomide or both. The origin of the receptors is a man aged 35 to 55 with glioma. CDR3s leave out the opening cysteine and the closing phenylalanine or tryptophan. Each record gives: CDR3 protein, V gene, J gene, CDR3 length.

CDR3aa: ASISIGTGRIWAGELF
v_gene: TRBV19
j_gene: TRBJ2-2
len: 16

CDR3aa: SVELASSNYGYT
v_gene: TRBV29-1
j_gene: TRBJ1-2
len: 12

CDR3aa: ASSPVDGSQPQH
v_gene: TRBV4-1
j_gene: TRBJ1-5
len: 12

CDR3aa: ASSYSRRSYGYT
v_gene: TRBV6-5
j_gene: TRBJ1-2
len: 12

CDR3aa: ASSPPGMRTDTQY
v_gene: TRBV18
j_gene: TRBJ2-3
len: 13

CDR3aa: ASSLDLTEANSPLH
v_gene: TRBV5-4
j_gene: TRBJ1-6
len: 14

CDR3aa: ATSRSGSSTDTQY
v_gene: TRBV15
j_gene: TRBJ2-3
len: 13

CDR3aa: SVADTGYGYT
v_gene: TRBV29-1
j_gene: TRBJ1-2
len: 10

CDR3aa: ASSWDSSYEQY
v_gene: TRBV7-2
j_gene: TRBJ2-7
len: 11

CDR3aa: ASSQGFRGLYNEQF
v_gene: TRBV7-2
j_gene: TRBJ2-1
len: 14

CDR3aa: ASSLVGSSPLH
v_gene: TRBV5-1
j_gene: TRBJ1-6
len: 11

CDR3aa: ASSPQAGPYKEQY
v_gene: TRBV9
j_gene: TRBJ2-7
len: 13

CDR3aa: ASSFEGAGNTIY
v_gene: TRBV7-9
j_gene: TRBJ1-3
len: 12

CDR3aa: ASSLAWSSYEQY
v_gene: TRBV6-1
j_gene: TRBJ2-7
len: 12

CDR3aa: ASRRGDRGHNGYT
v_gene: TRBV7-2
j_gene: TRBJ1-2
len: 13

CDR3aa: AWGPGDTQY
v_gene: TRBV30
j_gene: TRBJ2-3
len: 9

CDR3aa: ASTEGLEPSNTQY
v_gene: TRBV9
j_gene: TRBJ2-3
len: 13

CDR3aa: ASSLGHGRHQPQH
v_gene: TRBV28
j_gene: TRBJ1-5
len: 13

CDR3aa: ASSPVAGARGAEQY
v_gene: TRBV5-4
j_gene: TRBJ2-7
len: 14

CDR3aa: ASRPTTGFYEQY
v_gene: TRBV28
j_gene: TRBJ2-7
len: 12

CDR3aa: AIQDSSSYEQY
v_gene: TRBV10-3
j_gene: TRBJ2-7
len: 11

CDR3aa: ASSPSGLPLRGYT
v_gene: TRBV28
j_gene: TRBJ1-2
len: 13

CDR3aa: ASSQDPTSSSGNTIY
v_gene: TRBV4-3
j_gene: TRBJ1-3
len: 15

CDR3aa: ASSQRQGLSYNEQF
v_gene: TRBV11-2
j_gene: TRBJ2-1
len: 14

CDR3aa: ASSSGPVAGGRNEQF
v_gene: TRBV9
j_gene: TRBJ2-1
len: 15

CDR3aa: ASSEGPNTGELF
v_gene: TRBV9
j_gene: TRBJ2-2
len: 12

CDR3aa: ASSPPFGVADTQY
v_gene: TRBV18
j_gene: TRBJ2-3
len: 13

CDR3aa: ASSPSANQPQH
v_gene: TRBV18
j_gene: TRBJ1-5
len: 11